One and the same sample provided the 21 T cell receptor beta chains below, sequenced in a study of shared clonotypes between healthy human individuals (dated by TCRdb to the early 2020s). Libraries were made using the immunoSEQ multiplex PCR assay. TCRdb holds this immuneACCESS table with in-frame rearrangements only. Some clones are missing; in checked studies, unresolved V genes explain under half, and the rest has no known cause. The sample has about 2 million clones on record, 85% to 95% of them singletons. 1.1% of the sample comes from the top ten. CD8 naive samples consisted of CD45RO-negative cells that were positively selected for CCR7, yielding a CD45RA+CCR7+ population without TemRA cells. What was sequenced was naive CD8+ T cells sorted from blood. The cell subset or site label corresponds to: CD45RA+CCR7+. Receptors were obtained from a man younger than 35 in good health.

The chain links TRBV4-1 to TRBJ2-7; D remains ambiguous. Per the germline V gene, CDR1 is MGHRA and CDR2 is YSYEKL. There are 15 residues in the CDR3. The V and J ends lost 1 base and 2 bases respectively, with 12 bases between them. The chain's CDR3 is CASSQGYGDPYEQYF. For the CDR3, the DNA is TGCGCCAGCAGCCAAGGGTACGGAGATCCCTACGAGCAGTACTTC.

The CDR3 DNA is TGTGCCAGCAGCCTCCCGGACACTGAAGCTTTCTTT. It codes for CASSLPDTEAFF. This chain uses TRBV7-9 with TRBJ1-1, with D unclear. Germline assignment: CDR1 SEHNR and CDR2 FQNEAQ (reference sequence). This CDR3 is 12 amino acids long. V lost 5 bases, J lost 3 bases, and 7 bases lay in between. The full variable domain, its missing parts supplied by reference TRBV7-9 and TRBJ1-1, is DTGVSQNPRHKITKRGQNVTFRCDPISEHNRLYWYRQTLGQGPEFLTYFQNEAQLEKSRLLSDRFSAERPKGSFSTLEIQRTEQGDSAMYLCASSLPDTEAFFGQGTRLTVV.

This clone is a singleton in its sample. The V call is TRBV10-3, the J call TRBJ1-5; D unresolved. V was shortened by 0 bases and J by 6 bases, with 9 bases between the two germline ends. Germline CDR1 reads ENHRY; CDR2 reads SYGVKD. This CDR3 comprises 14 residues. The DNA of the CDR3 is TGTGCCATCAGTGAGTCGCAGGTCTCTCAGCCCCAGCATTTT. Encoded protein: CAISESQVSQPQHF.

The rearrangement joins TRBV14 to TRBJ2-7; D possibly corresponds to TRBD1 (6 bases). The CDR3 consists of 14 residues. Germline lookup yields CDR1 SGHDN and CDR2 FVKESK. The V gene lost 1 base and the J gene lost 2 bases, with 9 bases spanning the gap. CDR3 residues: CASSQADSPYEQYF. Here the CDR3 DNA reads TGTGCCAGCAGCCAAGCGGACAGTCCCTACGAGCAGTACTTC.

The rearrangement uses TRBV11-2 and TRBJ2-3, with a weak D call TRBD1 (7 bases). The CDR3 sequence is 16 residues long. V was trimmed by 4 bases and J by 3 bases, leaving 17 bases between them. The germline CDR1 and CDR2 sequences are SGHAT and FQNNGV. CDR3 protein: CASSYIRGTATDTQYF. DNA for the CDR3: TGTGCCAGCAGCTACATACGGGGGACAGCAACAGATACGCAGTATTTT.

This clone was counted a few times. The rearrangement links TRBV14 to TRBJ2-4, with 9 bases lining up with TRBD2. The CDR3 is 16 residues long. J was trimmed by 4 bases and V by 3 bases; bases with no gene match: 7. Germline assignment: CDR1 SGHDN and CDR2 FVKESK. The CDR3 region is CASSHGVAGVKNIQYF. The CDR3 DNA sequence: TGTGCCAGCAGCCATGGGGTAGCGGGGGTAAAAAACATTCAGTACTTC.

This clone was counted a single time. DNA of the CDR3: TGTGCCAGCAGCCCCCTTGTCGAGGGGGCGATTCAAGAGACCCAGTACTTC. Translated, it gives CASSPLVEGAIQETQYF. V usage is TRBV7-6 and J usage is TRBJ2-5, with TRBD1 matching over 7 bases. Trimming cost V 5 bases and J 2 bases; bases outside gene matches: 14. Germline CDR1 SGHVS, CDR2 FNYEAQ. CDR3 length equals 17 residues.

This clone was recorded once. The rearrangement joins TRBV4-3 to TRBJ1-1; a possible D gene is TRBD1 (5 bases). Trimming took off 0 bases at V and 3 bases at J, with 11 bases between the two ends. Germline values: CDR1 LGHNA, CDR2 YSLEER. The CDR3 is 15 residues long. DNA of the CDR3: TGCGCCAGCAGCCAAGACATCGGGGACTACACTGAAGCTTTCTTT. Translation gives CASSQDIGDYTEAFF.

CDR3 in DNA: TGTGCCAGCCCCCCCCCAGGGATGAACACTGAAGCTTTCTTT. Amino acid sequence: CASPPPGMNTEAFF. The chain links TRBV28 to TRBJ1-1; D might be TRBD1 (5 bases). Germline values: CDR1 MDHEN, CDR2 SYDVKM. Trimming stripped 8 bases from V and 0 bases from J, with 13 bases between. The CDR3 runs 14 residues.

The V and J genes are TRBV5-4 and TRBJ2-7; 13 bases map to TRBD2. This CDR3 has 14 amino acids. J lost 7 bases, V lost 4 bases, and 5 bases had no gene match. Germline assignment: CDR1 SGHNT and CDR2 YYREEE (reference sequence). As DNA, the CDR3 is TGTGCCAGCAGCCAAACGGGACTAGCGGGGGAGCAGTACTTC. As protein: CASSQTGLAGEQYF. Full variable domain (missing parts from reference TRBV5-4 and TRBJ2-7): ETGVTQSPTHLIKTRGQQVTLRCSSQSGHNTVSWYQQALGQGPQFIFQYYREEENGRGNFPPRFSGLQFPNYSSELNVNALELDDSALYLCASSQTGLAGEQYFGPGTRLTVT.

The DNA of the CDR3 is TGCAGCGTTGAGGGGGGCCTTGTGGAGACCCAGTACTTC. It translates to CSVEGGLVETQYF. J is TRBJ2-5 and V is TRBV29-1; D tentatively fits TRBD1 or TRBD2 (6 bases each). There are 13 residues in the CDR3. Trimming removed 3 bases from V and 5 bases from J, with 13 bases in between. The germline V gene has CDR1 SQVTM and CDR2 ANQGSEA.

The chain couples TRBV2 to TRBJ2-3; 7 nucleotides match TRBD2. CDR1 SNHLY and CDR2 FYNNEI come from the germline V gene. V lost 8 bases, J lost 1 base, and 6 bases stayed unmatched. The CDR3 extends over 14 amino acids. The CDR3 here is CASRMGGGTDTQYF. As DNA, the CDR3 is TGTGCCAGCCGCATGGGGGGGGGCACAGATACGCAGTATTTT.

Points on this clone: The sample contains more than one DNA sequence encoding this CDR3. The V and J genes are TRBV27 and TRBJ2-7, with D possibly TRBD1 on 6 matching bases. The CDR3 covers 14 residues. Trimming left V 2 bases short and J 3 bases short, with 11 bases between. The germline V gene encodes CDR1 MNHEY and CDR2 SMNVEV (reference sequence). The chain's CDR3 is CASSLKGEGYEQYF. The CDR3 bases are TGTGCCAGCAGTTTAAAGGGGGAAGGCTACGAGCAGTACTTC.

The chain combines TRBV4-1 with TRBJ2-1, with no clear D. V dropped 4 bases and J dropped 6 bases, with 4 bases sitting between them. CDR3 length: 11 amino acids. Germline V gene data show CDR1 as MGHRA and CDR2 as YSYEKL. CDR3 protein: CASSRSNEQFF. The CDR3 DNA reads TGCGCCAGCAGCCGGAGCAATGAGCAGTTCTTC.

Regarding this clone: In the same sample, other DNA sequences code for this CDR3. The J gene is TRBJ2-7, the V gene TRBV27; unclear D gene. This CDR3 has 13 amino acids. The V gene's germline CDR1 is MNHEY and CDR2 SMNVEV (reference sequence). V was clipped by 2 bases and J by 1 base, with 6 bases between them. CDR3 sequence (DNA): TGTGCCAGCAGTTTAAGTCCGTCCTACGAGCAGTACTTC. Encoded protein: CASSLSPSYEQYF.

The CDR3 nucleotides are TGTGCCACCAGCAGAGATGGGGAAGAGAATTCACCCCTCCACTTT. Protein sequence: CATSRDGEENSPLHF. The V call is TRBV15, the J call TRBJ1-6, with unresolved D. Trimming pared 0 bases from V and 7 bases from J, leaving 10 bases between. The CDR3 spans 15 residues. Germline V gene lookup returns CDR1 LNHNV and CDR2 YYDKDF (reference sequence).

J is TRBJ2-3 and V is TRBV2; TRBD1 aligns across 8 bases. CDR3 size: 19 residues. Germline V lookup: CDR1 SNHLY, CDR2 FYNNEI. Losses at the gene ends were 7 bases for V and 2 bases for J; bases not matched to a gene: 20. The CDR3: CASTNRGVQGVPHTDTQYF. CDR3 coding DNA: TGTGCCAGCACCAACAGAGGAGTACAGGGGGTCCCTCACACAGATACGCAGTATTTT.

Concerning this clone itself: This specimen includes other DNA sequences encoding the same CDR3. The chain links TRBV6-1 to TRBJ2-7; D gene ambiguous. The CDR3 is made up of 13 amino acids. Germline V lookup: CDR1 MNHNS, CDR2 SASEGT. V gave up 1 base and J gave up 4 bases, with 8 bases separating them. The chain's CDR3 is CASSEGADYEQYF. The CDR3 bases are TGTGCCAGCAGTGAAGGTGCTGATTACGAGCAGTACTTC.

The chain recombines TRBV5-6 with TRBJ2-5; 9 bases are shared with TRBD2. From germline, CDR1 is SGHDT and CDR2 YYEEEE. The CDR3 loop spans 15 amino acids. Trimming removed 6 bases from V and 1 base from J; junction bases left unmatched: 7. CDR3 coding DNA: TGTGCCAGCAACCCGGGTAGCGGGGGCCAAGAGACCCAGTACTTC. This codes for CASNPGSGGQETQYF.

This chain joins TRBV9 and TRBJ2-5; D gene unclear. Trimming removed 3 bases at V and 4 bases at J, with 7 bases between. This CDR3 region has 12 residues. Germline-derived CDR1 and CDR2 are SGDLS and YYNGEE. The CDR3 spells CASSDGGETQYF. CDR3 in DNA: TGTGCCAGCAGCGATGGTGGAGAGACCCAGTACTTC.

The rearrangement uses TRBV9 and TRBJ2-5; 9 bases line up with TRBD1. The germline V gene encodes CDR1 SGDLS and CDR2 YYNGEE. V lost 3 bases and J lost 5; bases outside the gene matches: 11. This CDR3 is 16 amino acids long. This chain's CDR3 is CASSARDREYGETQYF. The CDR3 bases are TGTGCCAGCAGCGCAAGGGACAGGGAATATGGGGAGACCCAGTACTTC.